The rows below give T cell receptor beta chains drawn from one sample of a study of blood T cell repertoires in COVID-19. Using immunoSEQ multiplex PCR, the repertoire was profiled, and TCRdb retains in-frame clones only, with some absent. This sample has about 76,000 clones; 70% to 90% occur once, and the top ten carry approximately 11%. The sample taken for sequencing was peripheral blood. The receptors originated from a man aged 55 to 69 with COVID-19, enrolled during active disease. The CDR3 runs from the conserved cysteine through the conserved F or W. D genes are given only for firm matches. Size is omitted from some rows. Given values are once, few, many or a class for expanded clones.

V	D	J	size	DNA	CDR3
TRBV4-2	.	TRBJ2-7	few	TGTGCCAGCAGCCAAGCTCGAGGCGGAGGAGCCTACGAGCAGTACTTC	CASSQARGGGAYEQYF
TRBV30	.	TRBJ1-5	.	TGTGCCTGGAGCTACGCTAGCAATCAGCCCCAGCATTTT	CAWSYASNQPQHF
TRBV12-5	TRBD2	TRBJ2-5	.	TGTGCTAGTGGTTTGGGACTAGCGGCCAGGGAGACCCAGTACTTC	CASGLGLAARETQYF
TRBV27	TRBD1	TRBJ1-4	.	TGTGCCAGCAGTTCCCTACAGGGGTCAGGTGAAAAACTGTTTTTT	CASSSLQGSGEKLFF
TRBV18	.	TRBJ1-1	.	TGTGCCAGCTCACCGAGGGTCCCCATGAACACTGAAGCTTTCTTT	CASSPRVPMNTEAFF
TRBV19	.	TRBJ2-3	.	TGTGCCAGTAGTAGACAGCAGGGGCTCACAGATACGCAGTATTTT	CASSRQQGLTDTQYF
TRBV5-1	.	TRBJ1-1	few	TGCGCCAGCAGCTCCGGGAATACCGGGTCTGAAGCTTTCTTT	CASSSGNTGSEAFF
TRBV6-6	.	TRBJ2-7	once	TGTGCCAGCAGTCCGTCCTCCTACGAGCAGTACTTC	CASSPSSYEQYF
TRBV15	.	TRBJ2-1	.	TGTGCCACCAGCAGAGGGTTGTCCTTATTGAGGGGGAGCGGTGCCCCGGGGGAGCAGTTCTTC	CATSRGLSLLRGSGAPGEQFF
TRBV7-9	.	TRBJ2-2	few	TGTGCCAGCAGCTTAGGCGGCGCGGGCTCGGCCGGGGAGCTGTTTTTT	CASSLGGAGSAGELFF
TRBV18	TRBD1	TRBJ2-6	.	TGTGCCAGCTCACCACGTGTCAGGGGGTTGGGTGGGGCCAACGTCCTGACTTTC	CASSPRVRGLGGANVLTF
TRBV12-3/TRBV12-4	.	TRBJ1-1	once	TGTGCCAGCAGCCCGATTCCGGACACTGAAGCTTTCTTT	CASSPIPDTEAFF
TRBV5-1	TRBD2	TRBJ2-5	.	TGCGCCAGCAGCTCGGGGACTAGCGGGAAAGAGACCCAGTACTTC	CASSSGTSGKETQYF
TRBV5-1	.	TRBJ2-7	.	TGCGCCAGCAGCTTCCTAAGGGGGACCCTCTACGAGCAGTACTTC	CASSFLRGTLYEQYF
TRBV11-3	.	TRBJ1-1	.	TGTGCCAGCAGCTTCGGGGGAACTGAAGCTTTCTTT	CASSFGGTEAFF
TRBV3-1/TRBV3-2	.	TRBJ2-3	.	TGTGCCAGCAGCCATCAATGGGCTAGCGGCACAGATACGCAGTATTTT	CASSHQWASGTDTQYF
TRBV5-1	TRBD2	TRBJ2-1	.	TGCGCCAGCAGCTTACTAGCGGGAGCAGGAAATGAGCAGTTCTTC	CASSLLAGAGNEQFF
TRBV5-4	.	TRBJ1-4	.	TGTGCCAGCAGCTTAGCGGGGGCCGGGGCTAATGAAAAACTGTTTTTT	CASSLAGAGANEKLFF
TRBV18	.	TRBJ2-7	.	TGTGCCAGCTCACCTGAAGGAGGGTCCCTCTACGAGCAGTACTTC	CASSPEGGSLYEQYF
TRBV9	TRBD2	TRBJ2-3	.	TGTGCCAGCAGCCATGAGGGACTAGCGGGAACAGATACGCAGTATTTT	CASSHEGLAGTDTQYF
TRBV5-1	TRBD1	TRBJ1-2	.	TGCGCCAGCAGCTTGGAGCAGGGGGCGTCGAGCTACACCTTC	CASSLEQGASSYTF
TRBV12-3/TRBV12-4	.	TRBJ2-3	.	TGTGCCAGCAGTTTAGTGGCGGAAGATACGCAGTATTTT	CASSLVAEDTQYF
TRBV6-1	TRBD2	TRBJ2-7	few	TGTGCCAGCAGTGAGGGGGGGTCCGGCCGGAGGGACGAGCAGTACTTC	CASSEGGSGRRDEQYF
TRBV5-1	.	TRBJ2-7	.	TGCGCCAGCAGCTTGGCCGCCAGGGGTGGCGACGAGCAGTACTTC	CASSLAARGGDEQYF
TRBV18	TRBD1	TRBJ1-2	.	TGTGCCAGCTCACCACAGGACAGGGATGGCTACACCTTC	CASSPQDRDGYTF
TRBV30	TRBD2	TRBJ2-7	.	TGTGCCTGGAGTCGATCAACTACTAGCGAAATAACCTACGAGCAGTACTTC	CAWSRSTTSEITYEQYF
TRBV15	.	TRBJ1-1	.	TGTGCCACCGCCGTCCCAGGGTCGAACACTGAAGCTTTCTTT	CATAVPGSNTEAFF
TRBV5-4	.	TRBJ1-4	.	TGTGCCAGCAGACGGTCCCGCCACGAAAATGAAAAACTGTTTTTT	CASRRSRHENEKLFF
TRBV5-4	TRBD1	TRBJ2-7	few	TGTGCCAGCAGCTTGGATGTGACAGGGTACGAGCAGTACTTC	CASSLDVTGYEQYF
TRBV29-1	.	TRBJ2-7	.	TGCAGCGGCAGGAGGCAGGGGAACTCCTACGAGCAGTACTTC	CSGRRQGNSYEQYF
TRBV29-1	.	TRBJ1-2	.	TGCAGCGGGGTATTGACACGGAACTATGGCTACACCTTC	CSGVLTRNYGYTF